The T cell receptor beta chain described here comes from a study of blood T cell repertoires in COVID-19 (dated by TCRdb to 2020 to 2021). With regard to the full study: Collaborator samples came from the United States, Italy and Spain and covered acute and convalescent phases of COVID-19. The prospective study material was composed of cDNA or gDNA derived from T cells, B-cell-depleted T cells, or PBMCs. Subjects who had been exposed to COVID-19, were actively infected with it, or had recovered from it provided the deeply sampled blood TCRbeta repertoires that made up the dataset. The repertoires were made available in a free public database intended to serve as a resource for research on the immune response to SARS-CoV-2. Samples came from the ongoing ImmuneRACE study (first 160 participants) plus 1,254 subjects from 6 global collaborators. The sample metadata nearly always contained a de-identified subject ID, COVID-19 status, age in years and sex. Where available, HLA class I and class II types were obtained from metadata supplied by the sample provider rather than from assay-based typing.

General findings and caveats noted by the study authors: The amount of clinical and demographic metadata varied by source and participant and was provided uncurated.

Enrolling through a virtual design, the prospective study's participants ranged in age from roughly 18 to 100 years and lived across around 25 United States geographic areas. To assign participants to cohorts, the prospective study relied on clinical history that participants themselves reported in a screening survey and a study questionnaire. ImmuneRACE Cohort 3 recovered participants were defined by two consecutive negative NP/OP PCR tests, healthcare professional clearance, or symptom resolution. Each participant in the prospective study had whole blood, serum and a nasopharyngeal or oropharyngeal swab collected by mobile phlebotomists. Participants in the prospective study had the option to provide additional blood draws and questionnaires over an approximately two-month period. Prospective study blood samples were shipped either frozen or at room temperature before DNA extraction. Inclusive of the bounding cysteine and phenylalanine, the CDR3 is 15 residues long. Here the CDR3 DNA is all that survives: 45 bases in frame from base 1. Trimmed from V: 7 bases; trimmed from J: 5 bases; junction bases lacking a gene match: 11. CDR1 and CDR2 are drawn from the germline V gene: SQVTM, ANQGSEA.

Concerning this clone: No cognate antigen has been identified for it. Within one base of it there is no much larger clone, and no base qualities were kept.

The immunoSEQ Assay, a bias-controlled multiplex PCR, was used to amplify TCRbeta CDR3 regions from genomic DNA. Concerning the study's data processing: Within the assay, amplification of reference gene primers was used to estimate how many nucleated cells each sample contained. To quantify the absolute abundance of each unique TCRbeta CDR3 rearrangement, sequence reads were collapsed and filtered. For each sample, productive Simpson clonality was calculated as the square root of Simpson's diversity index over productive rearrangements. TCRdb mirrors the immuneACCESS table, restricted to in-frame sequences. Some clones are absent from its copies; in checked studies, under half trace to an unresolved V gene, and the reason for the others is unknown. That table supplies the V and J calls and clone size; D and trimming were determined from the DNA. A total of hundreds of thousands of clones appear in this sample, roughly 90% of them only once. More than 8.5% of the sample goes to the ten largest clones.

Material for sequencing was PBMCs or T cells enriched from blood (not recorded which). Recombination connected TRBV29-1 to TRBJ2-1, and 10 bases in between align with TRBD2. The TCR was taken from a woman aged 18-35 years who had recovered from COVID-19. The DNA sequence reads TGCAGCGATAGAACAACTAGCGGGGCTGACAATGAGCAGTTCTTC. Protein translation: CSDRTTSGADNEQFF.